This record looks at one T cell receptor beta chain sequence and its context. As yet, its antigen is unknown. This clone may be a read error of a much larger clone one base away. Patients with ophthalmopathy all had a Clinical Activity Score of at least 3, a NOSPECS grade of at least 4 and duration under 3 months. A patient was excluded if there was uncontrolled infection, other autoimmune disease, pregnancy or lactation. Diagnosis rested on symptoms, serum thyroxine and TRAb, thyroid ultrasound, and orbital computed tomography. From germline, CDR1 is MDHEN and CDR2 SYDVKM. The length of the CDR3 is 17 residues. The data originate from a study of T cells in Graves' hyperthyroidism and ophthalmopathy. Overall study findings and caveats: Most thyroid-expanded clonotypes above 0.001 were also found in blood.

Researchers amplified the TCR beta CDR3 regions from RNA transcripts. The study used the HTBI primer set for a first-round RT-PCR of the TCR CDR3. TCRdb analysed the multiplex PCR reads with MiXCR anew, one entry per CDR3 protein. The top ten clones hold under 35% of a sample with about 640,000 distinct CDR3 sequences, less than 25% of them seen once. The V gene is TRBV28, the J gene TRBJ2-7; D possibly matches TRBD1 or TRBD2 (5 bases each). TRBJ2-1 explains the end of the DNA better; the J call may be wrong. This TCR came from a man under 40 with Graves' ophthalmopathy. Sequencing was done on a sample of blood. DNA for the CDR3: TGTGCCAGCAGTTTTGGCATATATGGGACGGCCTCCTACGAGCAGTTCTTC. Translating it yields CASSFGIYGTASYEQFF.